The rows below give T cell receptor beta chains drawn from one sample of a study of cytomegalovirus exposure and HLA in healthy donors. Profiling relied on immunoSEQ multiplex PCR, and the TCRdb table lists in-frame clones only, not all of them. The repertoire holds about 160,000 clones, with roughly 91% as singletons. The sequenced sample consisted of PBMCs. These receptors were obtained from a woman under 30 in good health and CMV-seropositive. CDR3s include the opening cysteine and the closing phenylalanine or tryptophan. A D gene is named only where the DNA matches it firmly. Where a row states a size, it is once, few, many or the class of an expanded clone; other rows omit it.

NA	TRBV19	NA	TRBJ1-1	CASSIVQEGTEAFF	TGTGCCAGTAGTATAGTACAGGAGGGCACTGAAGCTTTCTTT
NA	TRBV7-9	TRBD2	TRBJ2-3	CASSLRLAGTDTQYF	TGTGCCAGCAGCCTTAGACTAGCGGGCACAGATACGCAGTATTTT
NA	TRBV29-1	NA	TRBJ2-1	CSVQTRMGTAPYNEQFF	TGCAGCGTGCAAACTCGCATGGGGACTGCCCCCTACAATGAGCAGTTCTTC
NA	TRBV29-1	TRBD1	TRBJ2-7	CSVLSGQGGVQYF	TGCAGCGTTCTCTCGGGACAGGGAGGCGTGCAGTACTTC
NA	TRBV7-7	TRBD1	TRBJ2-3	CASSGTGSTQYF	TGTGCTAGCAGCGGGACAGGGTCGACGCAGTATTTT
NA	TRBV2	NA	TRBJ1-4	CASSEIGVGSTTNEKLFF	TGTGCCAGCAGTGAGATCGGAGTCGGATCGACAACTAATGAAAAACTGTTTTTT
once	TRBV18	TRBD1	TRBJ2-7	CASSPSRTGNEQYF	TGTGCCAGCTCACCAAGCAGGACAGGAAACGAGCAGTACTTC
NA	TRBV5-8	TRBD2	TRBJ2-3	CASSDPGLASDTQYF	TGTGCCAGCAGCGATCCGGGACTAGCATCAGATACGCAGTATTTT
NA	TRBV28	TRBD1	TRBJ2-5	CASSTGGPRETQYF	TGTGCCAGCAGTACAGGGGGCCCACGGGAGACCCAGTACTTC
NA	TRBV29-1	TRBD2	TRBJ2-7	CSVETSGSYEQYF	TGCAGCGTGGAGACTAGCGGGAGCTACGAGCAGTACTTC
NA	TRBV19	TRBD1	TRBJ1-2	CATSDRGQAEGRYGYTF	TGTGCCACCTCGGACAGGGGGCAAGCTGAAGGTCGGTATGGCTACACCTTC
NA	TRBV27	TRBD1	TRBJ1-2	CASSLIGQGAYGYTF	TGTGCCAGCAGTTTAATAGGACAGGGGGCGTATGGCTACACCTTC
NA	TRBV5-6	TRBD2	TRBJ2-6	CASAGVPGANVLTF	TGTGCCAGTGCGGGGGTGCCTGGGGCCAACGTCCTGACTTTC
NA	TRBV19	TRBD1	TRBJ1-1	CASSFHRQGTEAFF	TGTGCCAGTAGTTTCCACCGACAGGGCACTGAAGCTTTCTTT
NA	TRBV4-3	NA	TRBJ2-7	CASSQEIVEAYEQYF	TGCGCCAGCAGCCAAGAAATAGTAGAAGCTTACGAGCAGTACTTC
NA	TRBV5-1	TRBD2	TRBJ2-1	CASSLPGLVGNEQFF	TGCGCCAGCAGCCTACCGGGACTAGTGGGCAATGAGCAGTTCTTC
few	TRBV4-1	NA	TRBJ1-5	CASSQGHLNQPQHF	TGCGCCAGCAGCCAAGGACATCTCAATCAGCCCCAGCATTTT
NA	TRBV29-1	NA	TRBJ1-3	CSVGVSGNTIYF	TGCAGCGTTGGCGTTTCTGGAAACACCATATATTTT
NA	TRBV27	NA	TRBJ2-7	CASSPYYEQYF	TGTGCCAGCAGTCCTTACTACGAGCAGTACTTC
NA	TRBV27	TRBD2	TRBJ2-1	CASSLRASGLSYNEQFF	TGTGCCAGCAGTTTAAGGGCTAGCGGGTTATCCTACAATGAGCAGTTCTTC
NA	TRBV27	TRBD1	TRBJ2-7	CASSLDRVSYEQYF	TGTGCCAGCAGTTTGGACAGGGTGTCCTACGAGCAGTACTTC
once	TRBV4-1	TRBD2	TRBJ2-7	CASSLGLAGVYEQYF	TGCGCCAGCAGCCTGGGACTAGCGGGAGTATACGAGCAGTACTTC
NA	TRBV19	TRBD1	TRBJ2-3	CASGQGGTDTQYF	TGTGCCAGCGGACAGGGGGGCACAGATACGCAGTATTTT
NA	TRBV10-2	NA	TRBJ2-2	CASSELNTGELFF	TGCGCCAGCAGTGAGTTAAACACCGGGGAGCTGTTTTTT
NA	TRBV5-1	NA	TRBJ2-6	CASSLVHGANVLTF	TGCGCCAGCAGCTTGGTACATGGGGCCAACGTCCTGACTTTC
NA	TRBV4-1	TRBD1	TRBJ1-3	CASRPGTASGNTIYF	TGCGCCAGCAGACCAGGGACAGCCTCTGGAAACACCATATATTTT
NA	TRBV7-3	NA	TRBJ2-5	CASSLLGTGKETQYF	TGTGCCAGCAGCTTATTGGGTACAGGGAAAGAGACCCAGTACTTC
once	TRBV6-5	TRBD2	TRBJ2-1	CASKRGGRESQQFF	TGTGCCAGCAAAAGGGGCGGGAGGGAATCCCAGCAGTTCTTC
NA	TRBV11-3	NA	TRBJ2-1	CASSYDTGFALYNEQFF	TGTGCCAGCAGCTATGACACTGGCTTTGCCCTCTACAATGAGCAGTTCTTC
NA	TRBV9	TRBD1	TRBJ1-5	CASSGTGGNQPQHF	TGTGCCAGCAGCGGGACAGGGGGAAATCAGCCCCAGCATTTT
NA	TRBV4-1	TRBD2	TRBJ2-7	CASSQESGRGVEQYF	TGCGCCAGCAGCCAGGAAAGCGGGAGGGGGGTTGAGCAGTACTTC
NA	TRBV7-6	TRBD1	TRBJ1-5	CASSLLRGPVLQPQHF	TGTGCCAGCAGCCTTCTCAGGGGGCCCGTTCTTCAGCCCCAGCATTTT
NA	TRBV4-2	TRBD2	TRBJ2-3	CASRDLAAWEHTQYF	TGTGCCAGCAGAGACCTAGCGGCCTGGGAGCATACGCAGTATTTT
NA	TRBV28	TRBD1	TRBJ2-7	CASTQPTGGAYEQYF	TGTGCCAGCACACAACCCACAGGGGGCGCGTACGAGCAGTACTTC
once	TRBV6-6	TRBD1	TRBJ2-3	CASSYSDRGGTDTQYF	TGTGCCAGCAGTTACTCAGACAGGGGCGGCACAGATACGCAGTATTTT
NA	TRBV14	NA	TRBJ1-1	CASSQVMNTEAFF	TGTGCCAGCAGCCAAGTTATGAACACTGAAGCTTTCTTT
NA	TRBV29-1	TRBD2	TRBJ2-5	CSGWGQGFSSGRRDF	TGCAGTGGATGGGGACAGGGATTCTCTAGCGGGAGGCGGGACTTC
NA	TRBV6-5	TRBD1	TRBJ2-2	CASSYPRGLGGELFF	TGTGCCAGCAGTTACCCCAGGGGGCTGGGCGGGGAGCTGTTTTTT
once	TRBV5-1	NA	TRBJ2-7	CASSLVGGTGYEQYF	TGCGCCAGCAGCTTGGTGGGGGGGACAGGATACGAGCAGTACTTC
NA	TRBV11-3	TRBD1	TRBJ2-7	CASSLDRDYEQYF	TGTGCCAGCAGCCTGGACAGGGACTACGAGCAGTACTTC
NA	TRBV2	NA	TRBJ2-3	CASRDTGWGSTDTQYF	TGTGCCAGCAGGGATACAGGGTGGGGTAGCACAGATACGCAGTATTTT
once	TRBV27	TRBD1	TRBJ1-1	CASSLGQDHTEAFF	TGTGCCAGCAGTCTGGGACAGGATCACACTGAAGCTTTCTTT
NA	TRBV5-1	NA	TRBJ2-2	CASSLAAVSGELFF	TGCGCCAGCAGCTTGGCCGCAGTAAGCGGGGAGCTGTTTTTT
NA	TRBV28	TRBD1	TRBJ1-3	CASSLVAGGKFGNTIYF	TGTGCCAGCAGTTTAGTTGCAGGGGGCAAGTTTGGAAACACCATATATTTT
NA	TRBV29-1	TRBD2	TRBJ2-3	CSVDKGTGGDTQYF	TGCAGCGTTGATAAGGGGACGGGGGGAGATACGCAGTATTTT
NA	TRBV6-6	TRBD1	TRBJ2-7	CASKTGRVYEQYF	TGTGCCAGCAAGACAGGGCGAGTCTACGAGCAGTACTTC
NA	TRBV30	TRBD1	TRBJ1-2	CAWSPTGVLGYTF	TGTGCCTGGAGTCCAACAGGGGTTCTTGGCTACACCTTC
NA	TRBV27	NA	TRBJ2-7	CASSRPGTRNYEQYF	TGTGCCAGCAGCCGCCCCGGGACAAGAAACTACGAGCAGTACTTC
NA	TRBV18	NA	TRBJ1-3	CASSEDGNTIYF	TGTGCCAGCTCAGAGGATGGAAACACCATATATTTT
NA	TRBV28	NA	TRBJ2-7	CASGSAGTGSYEQYF	TGTGCCAGCGGCTCGGCGGGGACTGGATCCTACGAGCAGTACTTC